This passage covers 20 T cell receptor beta chains from one sample sequenced in a study of T cells expressing NK-cell markers. TCRdb reanalyzed the 5' RACE reads, giving one entry per CDR3 protein sequence and no DNA. The sample totals some 440,000 distinct CDR3 sequences. Sequencing was performed on blood T cells: a sorted CD56 or NKG2C T cell subset, CD4+ or CD8+ T cells, or bulk PBMC T cells (not recorded which). The receptors shown here come from a woman aged 45-65 years in good health.

This chain links TRBV20-1 with TRBJ2-3; TCRdb designates TRBD2, a call that cannot be tested without DNA. Germline V gene data show CDR1 as DFQATT and CDR2 as SNEGSKA (reference sequence). The CDR3 contains 14 residues. The CDR3 reads CSAPLAGGLDTQYF.

This chain connects TRBV24-1 to TRBJ1-1. Per germline, CDR1 KGHDR and CDR2 SFDVKD. This CDR3 has 13 amino acids. The CDR3 loop reads CATSDYSDGQAFF.

The chain has TRBV10-3 and TRBJ1-3; no DNA is available, so the TRBD1 call from TCRdb remains unchecked. The germline V gene encodes CDR1 ENHRY and CDR2 SYGVKD. This CDR3 spans 13 amino acids. CDR3 protein: CAFAGTGENTIYF.

The chain is built from TRBV5-1 and TRBJ2-1; TCRdb returns TRBD2, unconfirmable since there is no DNA. The germline gives CDR1 SGHRS, CDR2 YFSETQ. The CDR3 has 14 amino acids. The CDR3 sequence: CASSPGTVENEQFF.

V usage is TRBV12-3 or TRBV12-4 and J usage is TRBJ2-3; without DNA, the TCRdb call of TRBD2 cannot be checked. The CDR3 is 17 residues long. The CDR3 sequence: CASSSNPRSGVLDTQYF.

The genes are TRBV18 and TRBJ1-1. This CDR3 is 13 amino acids long. CDR1 KGHSH and CDR2 LQKENI come from the germline V gene. This chain's CDR3 is CASSPRRGTEAFF.

V is TRBV30 and J is TRBJ2-5; as DNA is missing, the TRBD2 call by TCRdb cannot be tested. The CDR3 sequence is 14 residues long. Germline CDR1 GTSNPN, CDR2 SVGIG (reference sequence). The CDR3 spells CAWSVSGGGETQYF.

The chain combines TRBV12-3 or TRBV12-4 with TRBJ2-1; TCRdb outputs TRBD2, but without DNA this stays unchecked. The CDR3 contains 16 residues. CDR3 region: CASRWGTSGRANEQFF.

The chain combines TRBV25-1 with TRBJ2-7. CDR1 MGHDK and CDR2 SYGVNS come from the germline V gene. The CDR3 totals 13 residues. The CDR3 is CASSEGDRVEQYF.

This sequence joins TRBV20-1 and TRBJ1-5; the TCRdb D gene call, TRBD1, has no DNA to confirm it. CDR3 length: 15 residues. Germline V gene sequence: CDR1 DFQATT, CDR2 SNEGSKA (reference sequence). The CDR3 protein is CSARSGRQVGQPQHF.

The rearrangement links TRBV5-1 to TRBJ2-2; TCRdb's D call, TRBD1, is unchecked because there is no DNA. The CDR3 is made up of 17 amino acids. Germline V lookup: CDR1 SGHRS, CDR2 YFSETQ. This chain's CDR3 is CASSFFTGGLVDGELFF.

The chain links TRBV5-1 to TRBJ2-5; the D gene TCRdb calls, TRBD1, cannot be checked with no DNA. This CDR3 spans 14 amino acids. From germline, CDR1 is SGHRS and CDR2 YFSETQ. The CDR3 protein is CASSTGQGRETQYF.

This chain links TRBV9 with TRBJ2-2; TCRdb's D gene call, TRBD1, goes unchecked for lack of DNA. This CDR3 contains 13 residues. Germline values: CDR1 SGDLS, CDR2 YYNGEE. This chain's CDR3 is CASSLRTGGELFF.

This CDR3 reads CASRLAGLTDTQYF. The J gene is TRBJ2-3, the V gene TRBV5-5; TCRdb's D gene call, TRBD2, goes unchecked for lack of DNA. The CDR3 length is 14 residues. In germline, CDR1 is SGHKS, CDR2 YYEKEE (reference sequence).

The CDR3 sequence: CASRGLAGGEQYF. The chain joins TRBV12-3 or TRBV12-4 to TRBJ2-7; the D gene TCRdb calls, TRBD2, cannot be checked with no DNA. The CDR3 contains 13 residues.

The V gene is TRBV10-1, the J gene TRBJ2-3; TCRdb outputs TRBD2, but without DNA this stays unchecked. CDR1 and CDR2 from the germline V gene are WNHNN and SYGVQD (reference sequence). This CDR3 is 12 amino acids long. The CDR3 region is CASGLVPDTQYF.

V usage is TRBV11-2 and J usage is TRBJ2-1. This CDR3 contains 16 residues. The germline CDR1 and CDR2 sequences are SGHAT and FQNNGV. The CDR3 spells CASSLVYEISYNEQFF.

The chain links TRBV11-2 to TRBJ2-1; TCRdb designates TRBD1, a call that cannot be tested without DNA. Looked up from germline, CDR1 is SGHAT and CDR2 is FQNNGV. The CDR3 consists of 13 residues. The chain's CDR3 is CASSTDSGNEQFF.

This chain links TRBV3-1 with TRBJ2-3; as DNA is missing, the TRBD1 call by TCRdb cannot be tested. The germline gives CDR1 LGHDT, CDR2 YNNKEL (reference sequence). This CDR3 region has 16 residues. CDR3 sequence: CASSQVTGMTTDTQYF.

The CDR3 sequence: CASNQGPGGTQETQYF. V and J are TRBV4-1 and TRBJ2-5; TCRdb proposes TRBD2, but this gene call is untestable without DNA. Germline CDR1 MGHRA, CDR2 YSYEKL. This CDR3 comprises 16 residues.